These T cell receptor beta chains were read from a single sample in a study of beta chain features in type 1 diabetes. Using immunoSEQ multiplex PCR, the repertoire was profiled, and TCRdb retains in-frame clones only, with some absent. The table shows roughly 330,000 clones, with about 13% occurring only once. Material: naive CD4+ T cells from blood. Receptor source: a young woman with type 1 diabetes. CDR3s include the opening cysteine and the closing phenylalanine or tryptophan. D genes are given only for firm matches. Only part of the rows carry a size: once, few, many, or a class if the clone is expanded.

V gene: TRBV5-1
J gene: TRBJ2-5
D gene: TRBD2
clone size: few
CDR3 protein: CASSLHLGLAEETQYF
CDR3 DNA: TGCGCCAGCAGCTTGCATTTAGGACTAGCGGAAGAGACCCAGTACTTC

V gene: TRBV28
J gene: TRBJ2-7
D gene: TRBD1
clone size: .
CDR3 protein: CASRQGVLYEQYF
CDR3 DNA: TGTGCCAGCAGACAGGGGGTTCTCTACGAGCAGTACTTC

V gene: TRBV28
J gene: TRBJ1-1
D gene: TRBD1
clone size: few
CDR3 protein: CASSLGQGNTEAFF
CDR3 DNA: TGTGCCAGCAGTCTGGGACAGGGGAACACTGAAGCTTTCTTT

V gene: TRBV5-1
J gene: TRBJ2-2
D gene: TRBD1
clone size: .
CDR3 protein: CASSHGQGYTGELFF
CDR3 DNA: TGCGCCAGCAGCCATGGACAGGGGTACACCGGGGAGCTGTTTTTT

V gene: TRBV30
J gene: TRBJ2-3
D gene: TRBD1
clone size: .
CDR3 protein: CAWSERTGRLTDTQYF
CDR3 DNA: TGTGCCTGGAGTGAAAGGACAGGGAGGCTGACAGATACGCAGTATTTT

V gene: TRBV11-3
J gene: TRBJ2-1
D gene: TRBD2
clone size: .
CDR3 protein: CASSLSGRGPYNEQFF
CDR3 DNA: TGTGCCAGCAGCTTGAGCGGGAGAGGTCCCTACAATGAGCAGTTCTTC

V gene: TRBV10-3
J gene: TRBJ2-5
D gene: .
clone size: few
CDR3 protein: CAISEEGYHETQYF
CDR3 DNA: TGTGCCATCAGTGAGGAGGGTTATCATGAGACCCAGTACTTC

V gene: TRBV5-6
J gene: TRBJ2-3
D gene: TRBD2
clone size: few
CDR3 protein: CASSVGLAGTDTQYF
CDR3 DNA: TGTGCCAGCAGCGTGGGACTAGCGGGCACAGATACGCAGTATTTT

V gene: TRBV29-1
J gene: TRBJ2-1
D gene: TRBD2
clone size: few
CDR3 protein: CSVEGRSGAYNEQFF
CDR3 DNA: TGCAGCGTTGAAGGTCGGAGCGGGGCTTACAATGAGCAGTTCTTC

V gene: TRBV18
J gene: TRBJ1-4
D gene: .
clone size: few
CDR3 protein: CASSPPARTEKLFF
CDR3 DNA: TGTGCCAGCTCACCACCAGCGCGCACTGAAAAACTGTTTTTT

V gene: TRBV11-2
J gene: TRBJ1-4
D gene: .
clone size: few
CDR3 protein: CASSVNWGGNEKLFF
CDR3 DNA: TGTGCCAGCAGCGTAAATTGGGGGGGTAATGAAAAACTGTTTTTT

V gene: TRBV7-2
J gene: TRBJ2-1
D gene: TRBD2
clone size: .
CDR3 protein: CASSTLIYGEGVREQFF
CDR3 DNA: TGTGCCAGCAGCACACTCATCTACGGGGAGGGTGTTCGTGAGCAGTTCTTC

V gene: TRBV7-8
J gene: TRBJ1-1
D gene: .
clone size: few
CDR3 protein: CASSSIRDTNTEAFF
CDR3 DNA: TGTGCCAGCAGCTCGATCCGGGACACGAACACTGAAGCTTTCTTT

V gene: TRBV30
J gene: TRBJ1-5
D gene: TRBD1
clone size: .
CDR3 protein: CAWSTSTGGYQPQHF
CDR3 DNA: TGTGCCTGGAGTACCTCGACAGGGGGCTATCAGCCCCAGCATTTT

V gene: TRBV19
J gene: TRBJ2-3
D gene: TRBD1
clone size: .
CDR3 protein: CASRDRGSDTQYF
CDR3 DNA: TGTGCCAGCCGGGACAGGGGTTCAGATACGCAGTATTTT

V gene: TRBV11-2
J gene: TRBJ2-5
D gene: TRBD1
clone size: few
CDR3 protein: CASSLDDWTGFQETQYF
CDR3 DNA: TGTGCCAGCAGCTTAGATGATTGGACAGGGTTTCAAGAGACCCAGTACTTC

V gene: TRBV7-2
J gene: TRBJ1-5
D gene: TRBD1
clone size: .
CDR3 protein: CASSLEGTGGFQPQHF
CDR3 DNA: TGTGCCAGCAGCTTAGAGGGGACAGGGGGTTTTCAGCCCCAGCATTTT

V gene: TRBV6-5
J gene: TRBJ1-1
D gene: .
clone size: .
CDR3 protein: CASSYDRTRLNTEAFF
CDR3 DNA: TGTGCCAGCAGTTACGACCGGACAAGACTGAACACTGAAGCTTTCTTT

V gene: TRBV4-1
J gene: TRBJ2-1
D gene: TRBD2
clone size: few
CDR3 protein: CASSRTSGIGEQFF
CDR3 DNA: TGCGCCAGCTCAAGAACTAGCGGGATAGGCGAGCAGTTCTTC

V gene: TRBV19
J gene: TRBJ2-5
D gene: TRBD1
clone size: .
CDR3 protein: CASSFPSGTGTETQYF
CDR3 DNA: TGTGCCAGTAGTTTCCCCTCGGGGACAGGGACAGAGACCCAGTACTTC

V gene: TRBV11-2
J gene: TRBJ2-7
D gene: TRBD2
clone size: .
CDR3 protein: CASSDMPGGTSYEQYF
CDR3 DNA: TGTGCCAGCAGCGATATGCCCGGGGGGACCTCCTACGAGCAGTACTTC

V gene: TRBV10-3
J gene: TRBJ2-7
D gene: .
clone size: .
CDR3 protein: CAISGRGDNEQYF
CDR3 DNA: TGTGCCATCAGTGGCAGGGGCGATAACGAGCAGTACTTC

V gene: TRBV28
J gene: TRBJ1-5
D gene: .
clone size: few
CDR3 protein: CASRGGRIGNQPQHF
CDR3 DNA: TGTGCCAGCCGGGGGGGACGTATTGGCAATCAGCCCCAGCATTTT

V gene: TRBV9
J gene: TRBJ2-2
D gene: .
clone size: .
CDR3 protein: CASSVAAGNTGELFF
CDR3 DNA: TGTGCCAGCAGCGTAGCGGCAGGTAACACCGGGGAGCTGTTTTTT

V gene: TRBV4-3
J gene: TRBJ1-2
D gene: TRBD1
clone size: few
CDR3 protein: CASRGTDRGYYGYTF
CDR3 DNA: TGCGCCAGCAGAGGGACGGACAGGGGGTACTATGGCTACACCTTC

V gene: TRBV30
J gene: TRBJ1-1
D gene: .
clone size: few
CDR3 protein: CAWSHSLTGDTEAFF
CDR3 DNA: TGTGCCTGGAGCCATTCCCTTACGGGGGACACTGAAGCTTTCTTT

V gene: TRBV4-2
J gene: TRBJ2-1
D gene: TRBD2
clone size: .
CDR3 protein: CASSPVLGGVKTEQFF
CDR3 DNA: TGTGCCAGCAGCCCAGTTCTGGGGGGGGTGAAGACTGAGCAGTTCTTC

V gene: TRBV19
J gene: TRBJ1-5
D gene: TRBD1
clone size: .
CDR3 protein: CASSLGSTGVNQPQHF
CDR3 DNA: TGTGCCAGTAGTTTGGGGTCGACAGGGGTAAATCAGCCCCAGCATTTT

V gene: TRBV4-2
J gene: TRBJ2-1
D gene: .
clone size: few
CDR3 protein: CASSQHLATPPNEQFF
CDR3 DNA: TGTGCCAGCAGCCAACACCTAGCTACCCCGCCGAATGAGCAGTTCTTC

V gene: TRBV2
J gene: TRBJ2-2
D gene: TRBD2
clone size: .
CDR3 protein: CASSSSGRSNTGELFF
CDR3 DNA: TGTGCCAGCAGTTCTAGCGGGAGGTCCAACACCGGGGAGCTGTTTTTT

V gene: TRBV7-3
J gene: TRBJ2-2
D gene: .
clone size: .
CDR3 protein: CASSQAGRPGELFF
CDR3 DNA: TGTGCCAGCAGCCAGGCGGGGAGGCCCGGGGAGCTGTTTTTT

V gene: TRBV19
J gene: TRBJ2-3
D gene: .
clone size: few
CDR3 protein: CASSIVAAGRSTDTQYF
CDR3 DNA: TGTGCCAGTAGTATAGTAGCGGCAGGAAGAAGCACAGATACGCAGTATTTT

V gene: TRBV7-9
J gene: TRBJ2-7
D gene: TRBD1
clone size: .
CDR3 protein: CASSLGQESSYEQYF
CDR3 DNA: TGTGCCAGCAGCCTGGGACAGGAGAGCTCCTACGAGCAGTACTTC

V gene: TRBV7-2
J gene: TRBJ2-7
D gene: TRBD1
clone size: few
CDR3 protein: CASSSRVQGVEQYF
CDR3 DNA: TGTGCCAGCAGCTCAAGGGTTCAGGGGGTCGAGCAGTACTTC

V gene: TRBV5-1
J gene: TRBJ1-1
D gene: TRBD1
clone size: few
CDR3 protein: CASSLQGADGAFF
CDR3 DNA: TGCGCCAGCAGCTTACAGGGGGCGGATGGGGCTTTCTTT

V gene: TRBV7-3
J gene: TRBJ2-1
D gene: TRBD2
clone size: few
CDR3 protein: CASSLASGNYNEQFF
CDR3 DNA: TGTGCCAGCAGCTTAGCTAGCGGGAATTACAATGAGCAGTTCTTC

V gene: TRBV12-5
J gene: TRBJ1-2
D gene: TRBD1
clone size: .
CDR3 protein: CASGYRGSNYAGYTF
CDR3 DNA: TGTGCTAGTGGTTACAGGGGGTCGAATTATGCTGGCTACACCTTC

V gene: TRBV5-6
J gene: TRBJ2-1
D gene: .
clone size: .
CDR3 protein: CASSLGSATEEFF
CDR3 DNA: TGTGCCAGCAGCTTGGGGAGCGCGACAGAGGAGTTCTTC

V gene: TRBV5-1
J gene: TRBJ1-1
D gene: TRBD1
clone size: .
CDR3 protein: CASSPIGGDSLEAFF
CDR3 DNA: TGCGCCAGCAGCCCGATTGGCGGGGACAGCCTCGAAGCTTTCTTT

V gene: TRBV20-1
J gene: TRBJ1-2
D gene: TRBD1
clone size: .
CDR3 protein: CSARNGQGSTF
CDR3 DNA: TGCAGTGCTAGAAACGGACAGGGGAGCACCTTC

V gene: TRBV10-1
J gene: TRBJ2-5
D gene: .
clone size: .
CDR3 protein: CASSQEGGETQYF
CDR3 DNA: TGCGCCAGCAGCCAGGAGGGAGGCGAGACCCAGTACTTC

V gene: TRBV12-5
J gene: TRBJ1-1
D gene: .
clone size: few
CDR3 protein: CASGASGYTEAFF
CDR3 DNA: TGTGCTAGTGGTGCTTCGGGTTACACTGAAGCTTTCTTT

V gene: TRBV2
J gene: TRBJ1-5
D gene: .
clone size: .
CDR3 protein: CASSSGLLNQPQHF
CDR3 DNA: TGTGCCAGCAGTTCGGGACTACTTAATCAGCCCCAGCATTTT

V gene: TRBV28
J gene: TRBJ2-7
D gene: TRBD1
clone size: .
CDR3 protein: CASRRPGQVPYEQYF
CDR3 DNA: TGTGCCAGCAGGCGACCGGGACAGGTCCCCTACGAGCAGTACTTC

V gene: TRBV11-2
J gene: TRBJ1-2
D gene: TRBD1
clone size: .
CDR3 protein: CASSSSSGDRTYGYTF
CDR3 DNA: TGTGCCAGCAGCTCGTCCTCGGGGGACAGGACCTATGGCTACACCTTC

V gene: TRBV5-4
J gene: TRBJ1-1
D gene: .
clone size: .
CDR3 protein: CASSPRTKIRDIRPEAFF
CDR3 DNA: TGTGCCAGCAGCCCTCGAACAAAGATCCGGGACATCCGTCCTGAAGCTTTCTTT

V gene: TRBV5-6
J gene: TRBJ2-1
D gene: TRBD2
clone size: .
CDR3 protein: CATSTSGRYNEQFF
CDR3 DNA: TGTGCCACATCGACTAGCGGGAGGTACAATGAGCAGTTCTTC

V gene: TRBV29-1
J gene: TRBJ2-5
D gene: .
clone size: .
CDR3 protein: CSVELGASRETQYF
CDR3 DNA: TGCAGCGTTGAACTAGGAGCCAGCCGGGAGACCCAGTACTTC

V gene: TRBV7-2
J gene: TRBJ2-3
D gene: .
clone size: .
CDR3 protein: CASSLAPLADTDTQYF
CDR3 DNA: TGTGCCAGCAGCTTAGCTCCGCTAGCCGACACAGATACGCAGTATTTT

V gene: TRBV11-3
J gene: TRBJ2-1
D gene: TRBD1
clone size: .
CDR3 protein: CASSTGVTSSYNEQFF
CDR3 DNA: TGTGCCAGCAGCACAGGGGTCACGAGCTCCTACAATGAGCAGTTCTTC

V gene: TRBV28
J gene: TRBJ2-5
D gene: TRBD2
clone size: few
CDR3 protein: CASSLSSASGTQETQYF
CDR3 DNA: TGTGCCAGCAGTTTATCTTCGGCTAGCGGGACCCAAGAGACCCAGTACTTC

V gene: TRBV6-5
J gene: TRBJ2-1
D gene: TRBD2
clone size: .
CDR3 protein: CASSYILASGKYEQFF
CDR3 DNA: TGTGCCAGCAGTTACATTTTGGCTAGCGGGAAGTATGAGCAGTTCTTC

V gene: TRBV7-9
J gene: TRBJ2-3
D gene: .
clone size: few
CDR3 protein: CASSSPGQRSTDTQYF
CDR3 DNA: TGTGCCAGCAGCTCCCCGGGCCAGCGGAGCACAGATACGCAGTATTTT

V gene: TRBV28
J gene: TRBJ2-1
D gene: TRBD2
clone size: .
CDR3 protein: CASLSGTSGRSHEQFF
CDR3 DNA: TGTGCCAGCCTCTCCGGGACTAGCGGGAGGAGTCATGAGCAGTTCTTC